This T cell receptor (beta chain) was identified in a study of cytomegalovirus exposure and HLA in healthy donors. Notes on this clone: Its matching antigen is unknown.

Study-level points and caveats: The study flagged approximately 180 TCR beta chains as cytomegalovirus-associated. Clusters of TCRs from the first cohort tended to co-occur in the 110 or so validation repertoires (as a later analysis found).

Clones were sequenced by immunoSEQ multiplex PCR, and TCRdb holds only the in-frame ones, with some missing. The sample has fewer than 100,000 clones, approximately 91% seen once. This TCR was sampled from a man in his thirties or forties in good health and CMV-seronegative. The sequenced sample was PBMCs.

CDR3 in amino acids: CASSQDPSGGANEQFF. CDR3 coding DNA: TGTGCCAGCAGCCAAGATCCTAGCGGGGGGGCAAATGAGCAGTTCTTC. The chain combines TRBV4-2 with TRBJ2-1; TRBD2 agrees at 12 bases. The CDR3 runs 16 residues. With 0 bases clipped from V and 7 bases from J, the junction kept 4 bases outside the gene matches. Per germline, CDR1 LGHNA and CDR2 YNFKEQ.